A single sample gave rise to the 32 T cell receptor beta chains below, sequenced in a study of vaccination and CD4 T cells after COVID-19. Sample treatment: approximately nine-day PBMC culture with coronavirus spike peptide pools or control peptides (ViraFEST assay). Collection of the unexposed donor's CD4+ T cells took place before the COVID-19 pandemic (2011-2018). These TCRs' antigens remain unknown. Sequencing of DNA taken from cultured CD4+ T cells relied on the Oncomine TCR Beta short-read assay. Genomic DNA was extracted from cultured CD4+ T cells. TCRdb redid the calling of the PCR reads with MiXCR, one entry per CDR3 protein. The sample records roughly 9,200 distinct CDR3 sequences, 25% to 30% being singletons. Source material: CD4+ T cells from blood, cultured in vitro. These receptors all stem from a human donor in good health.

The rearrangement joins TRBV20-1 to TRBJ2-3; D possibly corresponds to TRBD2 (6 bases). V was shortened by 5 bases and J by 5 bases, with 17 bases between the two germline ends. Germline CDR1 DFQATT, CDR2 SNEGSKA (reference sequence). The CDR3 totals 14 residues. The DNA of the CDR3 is TGCAGTGCTGACCAAGGCGGGATGGGAGATACGCAGTATTTT. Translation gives CSADQGGMGDTQYF.

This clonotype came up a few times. The CDR3 spells CASSYVSTDTQYF. The CDR3 DNA follows: TGTGCCAGCAGTTACGTGAGCACAGATACGCAGTATTTT. The gene calls are TRBV6-5 and TRBJ2-3; D remains unclear. The CDR3 length is 13 residues. Germline CDR1 reads MNHEY; CDR2 reads SVGAGI. The V end lost 2 bases, the J end lost 0 bases, and 3 bases lay between the germline ends.

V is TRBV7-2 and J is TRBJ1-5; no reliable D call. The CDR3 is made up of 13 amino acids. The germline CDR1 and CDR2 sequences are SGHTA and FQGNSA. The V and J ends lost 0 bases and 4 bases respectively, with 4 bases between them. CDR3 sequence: CASSLARNQPQHF. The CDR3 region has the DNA TGTGCCAGCAGCTTAGCCCGTAATCAGCCCCAGCATTTT.

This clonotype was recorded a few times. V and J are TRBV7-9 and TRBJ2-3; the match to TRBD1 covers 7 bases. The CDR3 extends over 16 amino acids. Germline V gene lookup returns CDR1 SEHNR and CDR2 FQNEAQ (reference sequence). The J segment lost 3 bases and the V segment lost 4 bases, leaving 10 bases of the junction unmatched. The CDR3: CASSSTARGWTDTQYF. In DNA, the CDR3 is TGTGCCAGCAGCTCTACAGCCAGGGGGTGGACAGATACGCAGTATTTT.

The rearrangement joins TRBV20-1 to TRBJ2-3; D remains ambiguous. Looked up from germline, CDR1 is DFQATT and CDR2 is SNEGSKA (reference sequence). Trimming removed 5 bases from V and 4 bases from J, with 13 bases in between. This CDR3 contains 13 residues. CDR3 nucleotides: TGCAGTGCTGTCCCGGGCGCCCCAGATACGCAGTATTTT. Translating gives CSAVPGAPDTQYF.

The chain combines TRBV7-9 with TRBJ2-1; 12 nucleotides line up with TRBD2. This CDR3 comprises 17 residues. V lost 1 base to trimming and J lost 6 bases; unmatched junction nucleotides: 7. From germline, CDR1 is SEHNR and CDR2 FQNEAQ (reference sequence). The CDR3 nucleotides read TGTGCCAGCAGCTTAGAACCAGGACTAGCGGGAACCAATGAGCAGTTCTTC. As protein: CASSLEPGLAGTNEQFF.

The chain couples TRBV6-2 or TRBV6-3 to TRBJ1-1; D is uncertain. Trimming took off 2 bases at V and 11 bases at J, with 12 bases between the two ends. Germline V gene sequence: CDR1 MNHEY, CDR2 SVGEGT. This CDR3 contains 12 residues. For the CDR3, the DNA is TGTGCCAGCAGTTACCCCCCCGTCTTGGCTTTCTTT. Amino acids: CASSYPPVLAFF.

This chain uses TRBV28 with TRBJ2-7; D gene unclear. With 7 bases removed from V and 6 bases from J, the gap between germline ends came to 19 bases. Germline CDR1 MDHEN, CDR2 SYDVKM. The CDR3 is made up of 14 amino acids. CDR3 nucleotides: TGTGCCAGCATCGGGTTGATAGGTGGCGGCGAGCAGTACTTC. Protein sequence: CASIGLIGGGEQYF.

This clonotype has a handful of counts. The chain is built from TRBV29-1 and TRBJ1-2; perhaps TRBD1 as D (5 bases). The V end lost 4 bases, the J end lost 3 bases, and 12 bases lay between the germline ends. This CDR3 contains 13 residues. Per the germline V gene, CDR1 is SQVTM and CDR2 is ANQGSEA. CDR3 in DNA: TGCAGCGTTGGAAAGGGGACGGACTATGGCTACACCTTC. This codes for CSVGKGTDYGYTF.

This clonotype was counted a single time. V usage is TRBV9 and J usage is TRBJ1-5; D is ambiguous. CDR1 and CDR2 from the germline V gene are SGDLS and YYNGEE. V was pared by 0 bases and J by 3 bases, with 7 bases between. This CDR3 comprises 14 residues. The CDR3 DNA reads TGTGCCAGCAGCGTAGGTCAGACCAATCAGCCCCAGCATTTT. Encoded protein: CASSVGQTNQPQHF.

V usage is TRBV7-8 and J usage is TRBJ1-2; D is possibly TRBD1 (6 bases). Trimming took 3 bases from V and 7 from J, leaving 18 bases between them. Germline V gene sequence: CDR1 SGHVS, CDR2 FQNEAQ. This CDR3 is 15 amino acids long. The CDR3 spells CASSFHRVELRGYTF. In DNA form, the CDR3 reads TGTGCCAGCAGCTTCCACAGGGTGGAACTACGTGGCTACACCTTC.

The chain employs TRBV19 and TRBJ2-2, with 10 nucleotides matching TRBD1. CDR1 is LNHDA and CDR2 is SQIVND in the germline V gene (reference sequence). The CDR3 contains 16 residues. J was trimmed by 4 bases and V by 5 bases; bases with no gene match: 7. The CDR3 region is CASSRPGTGVTGELFF. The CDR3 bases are TGTGCCAGTAGTCGCCCCGGGACAGGGGTCACCGGGGAGCTGTTTTTT.

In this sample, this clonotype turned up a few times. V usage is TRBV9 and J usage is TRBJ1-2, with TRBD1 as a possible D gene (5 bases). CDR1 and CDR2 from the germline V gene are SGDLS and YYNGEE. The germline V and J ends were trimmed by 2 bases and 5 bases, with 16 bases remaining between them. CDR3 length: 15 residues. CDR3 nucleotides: TGTGCCAGCAGCGTGGACCCCCGAGGGACGTATGGCTACACCTTC. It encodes CASSVDPRGTYGYTF.

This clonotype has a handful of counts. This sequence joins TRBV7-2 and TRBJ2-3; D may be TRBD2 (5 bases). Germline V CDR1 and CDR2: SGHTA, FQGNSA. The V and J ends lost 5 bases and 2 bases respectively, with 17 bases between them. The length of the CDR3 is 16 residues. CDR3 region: CASSHGVAISTDTQYF. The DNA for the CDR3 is TGTGCCAGCAGCCATGGGGTAGCGATCTCCACAGATACGCAGTATTTT.

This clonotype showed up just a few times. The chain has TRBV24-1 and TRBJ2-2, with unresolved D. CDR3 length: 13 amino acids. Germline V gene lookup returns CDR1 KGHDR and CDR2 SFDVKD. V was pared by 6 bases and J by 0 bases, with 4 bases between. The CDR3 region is CATSLTNTGELFF. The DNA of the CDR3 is TGTGCCACCAGTCTTACGAACACCGGGGAGCTGTTTTTT.

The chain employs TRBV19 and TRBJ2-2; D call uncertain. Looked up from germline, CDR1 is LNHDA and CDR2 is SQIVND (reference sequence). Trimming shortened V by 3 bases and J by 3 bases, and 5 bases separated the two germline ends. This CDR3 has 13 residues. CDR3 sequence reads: CASSITYTGELFF. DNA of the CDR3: TGTGCCAGTAGTATTACGTACACCGGGGAGCTGTTTTTT.

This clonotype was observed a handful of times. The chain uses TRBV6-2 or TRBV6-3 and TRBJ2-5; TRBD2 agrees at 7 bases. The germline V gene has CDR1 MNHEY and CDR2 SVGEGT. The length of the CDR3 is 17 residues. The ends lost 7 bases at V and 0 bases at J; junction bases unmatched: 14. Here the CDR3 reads CASTDGSSGLYQETQYF. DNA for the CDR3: TGTGCCAGCACCGATGGGTCTAGCGGACTGTACCAAGAGACCCAGTACTTC.

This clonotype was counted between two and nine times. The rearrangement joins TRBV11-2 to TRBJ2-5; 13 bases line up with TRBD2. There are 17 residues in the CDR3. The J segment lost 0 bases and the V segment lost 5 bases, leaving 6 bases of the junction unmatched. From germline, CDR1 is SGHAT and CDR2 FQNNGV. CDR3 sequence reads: CASSPWTSGSHQETQYF. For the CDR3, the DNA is TGTGCCAGCAGCCCGTGGACTAGCGGGAGTCACCAAGAGACCCAGTACTTC.

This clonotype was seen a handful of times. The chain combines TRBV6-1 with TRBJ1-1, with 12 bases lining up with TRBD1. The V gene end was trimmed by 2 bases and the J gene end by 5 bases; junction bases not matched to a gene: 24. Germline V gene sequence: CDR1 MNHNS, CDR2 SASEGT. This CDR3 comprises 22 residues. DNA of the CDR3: TGTGCCAGCAGTGAACCCCCGGGACAGGGGGCGTCTGGGTCCCAACGGGGTACTGAAGCTTTCTTT. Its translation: CASSEPPGQGASGSQRGTEAFF.

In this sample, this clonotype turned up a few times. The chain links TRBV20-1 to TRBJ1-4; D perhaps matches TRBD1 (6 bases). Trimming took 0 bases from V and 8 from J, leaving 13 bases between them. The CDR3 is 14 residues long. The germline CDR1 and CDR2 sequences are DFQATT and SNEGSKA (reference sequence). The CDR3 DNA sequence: TGCAGTGCTAGAGATTACAGGGTGAGGGAAAAACTGTTTTTT. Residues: CSARDYRVREKLFF.

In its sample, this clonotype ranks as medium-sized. In DNA, the CDR3 is TGTGCCAGCAGCTTACGGACTAGCGGGAGCGACCAGTACTTC. It codes for CASSLRTSGSDQYF. This sequence joins TRBV7-8 and TRBJ2-5; TRBD2 matches at 13 bases. The CDR3 covers 14 residues. Germline CDR1 and CDR2: SGHVS and FQNEAQ. The V gene end was trimmed by 2 bases and the J gene end by 10 bases; junction bases not matched to a gene: 4.

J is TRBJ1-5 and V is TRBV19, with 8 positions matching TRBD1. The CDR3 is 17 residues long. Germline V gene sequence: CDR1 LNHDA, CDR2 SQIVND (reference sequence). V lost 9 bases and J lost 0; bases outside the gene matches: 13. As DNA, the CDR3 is TGTGCCAGCCTTTCGACAGGGGTTGGCTATAGCAATCAGCCCCAGCATTTT. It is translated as CASLSTGVGYSNQPQHF.

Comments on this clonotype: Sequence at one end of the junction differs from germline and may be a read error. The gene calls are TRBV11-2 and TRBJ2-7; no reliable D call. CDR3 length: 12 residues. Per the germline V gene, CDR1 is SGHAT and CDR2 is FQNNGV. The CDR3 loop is CARSPNGDEQYF. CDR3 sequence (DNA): TGTGCCCGCAGCCCAAACGGCGACGAGCAGTACTTC.

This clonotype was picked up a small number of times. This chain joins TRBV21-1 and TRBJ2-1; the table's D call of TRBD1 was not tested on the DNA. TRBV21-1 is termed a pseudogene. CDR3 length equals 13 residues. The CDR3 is CASSIRPGPEQFF. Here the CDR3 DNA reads TGTGCCAGCAGCATTCGCCCGGGGCCTGAGCAGTTCTTC.

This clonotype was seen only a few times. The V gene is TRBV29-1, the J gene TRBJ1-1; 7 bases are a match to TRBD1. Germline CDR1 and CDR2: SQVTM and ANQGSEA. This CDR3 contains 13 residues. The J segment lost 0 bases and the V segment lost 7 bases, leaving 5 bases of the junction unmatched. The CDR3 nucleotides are TGCAGCGCTCTGACAGGGATGAACACTGAAGCTTTCTTT. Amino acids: CSALTGMNTEAFF. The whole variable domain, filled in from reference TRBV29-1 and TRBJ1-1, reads SAVISQKPSRDICQRGTSLTIQCQVDSQVTMMFWYRQQPGQSLTLIATANQGSEATYESGFVIDKFPISRPNLTFSTLTVSNMSPEDSSIYLCSALTGMNTEAFFGQGTRLTVV.

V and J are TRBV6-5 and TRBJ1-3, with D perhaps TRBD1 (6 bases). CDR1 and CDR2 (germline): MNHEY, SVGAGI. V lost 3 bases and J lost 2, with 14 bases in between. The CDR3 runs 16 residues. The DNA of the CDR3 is TGTGCCAGCAGTTATGGACAGCAAGTACCTGGAAACACCATATATTTT. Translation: CASSYGQQVPGNTIYF.

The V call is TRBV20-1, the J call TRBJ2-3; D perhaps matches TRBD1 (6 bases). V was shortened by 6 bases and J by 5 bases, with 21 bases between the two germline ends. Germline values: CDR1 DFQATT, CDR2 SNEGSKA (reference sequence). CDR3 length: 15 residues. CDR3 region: CSALDEGERGDTQYF. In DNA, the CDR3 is TGCAGTGCACTAGACGAGGGGGAAAGGGGAGATACGCAGTATTTT.

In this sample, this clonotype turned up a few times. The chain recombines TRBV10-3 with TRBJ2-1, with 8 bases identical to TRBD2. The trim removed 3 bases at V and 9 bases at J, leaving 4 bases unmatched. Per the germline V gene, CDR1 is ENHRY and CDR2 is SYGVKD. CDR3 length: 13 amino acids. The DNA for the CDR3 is TGTGCCATCAGTGATCGGCTAGCGGGTGAGCAGTTCTTC. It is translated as CAISDRLAGEQFF.

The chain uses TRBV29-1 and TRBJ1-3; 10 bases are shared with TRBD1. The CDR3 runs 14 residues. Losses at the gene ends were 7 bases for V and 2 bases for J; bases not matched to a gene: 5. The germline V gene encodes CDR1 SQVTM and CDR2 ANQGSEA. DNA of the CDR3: TGCAGCGCCCTCGACAGGGGGCCTGGAAACACCATATATTTT. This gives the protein CSALDRGPGNTIYF.

CDR3 nucleotide sequence: TGTGCCAGCAGCGGAAACAGCTATGGCTACACCTTC. Its translation: CASSGNSYGYTF. The chain joins TRBV5-6 to TRBJ1-2; D is unclear. CDR3 length: 12 residues. Germline CDR1 and CDR2: SGHDT and YYEEEE. Trimming stripped 4 bases from V and 4 bases from J, with 8 bases between.

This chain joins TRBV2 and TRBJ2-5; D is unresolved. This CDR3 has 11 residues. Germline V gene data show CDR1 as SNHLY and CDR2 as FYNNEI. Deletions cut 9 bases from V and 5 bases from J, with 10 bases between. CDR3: CASTMRETQYF. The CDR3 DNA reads TGTGCCAGTACCATGCGGGAGACCCAGTACTTC.

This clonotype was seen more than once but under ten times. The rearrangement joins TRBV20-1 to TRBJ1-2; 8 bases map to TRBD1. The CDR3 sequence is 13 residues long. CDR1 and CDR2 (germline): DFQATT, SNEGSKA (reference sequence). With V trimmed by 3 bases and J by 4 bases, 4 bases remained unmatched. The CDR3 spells CSASLTGGYGYTF. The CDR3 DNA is TGCAGTGCTAGTCTCACAGGGGGCTATGGCTACACCTTC.